Below, 2 T cell receptor beta chains from the same sample are listed, as sequenced in a study. TCRdb independently ran MiXCR on the 5' RACE reads; one entry per CDR3 protein. The data contain 62,000 or so distinct CDR3 sequences, about 26% of them singletons. Treg sorting used a CD4+CD25+CD127-/low gate. The specimen was tumor-infiltrating Tregs sorted from the breast tumor. The receptors derive from a female donor with breast cancer.

The V and J genes are TRBV20-1 and TRBJ2-3, with TRBD1 matching over 8 bases. From germline, CDR1 is DFQATT and CDR2 SNEGSKA (reference sequence). J was trimmed by 4 bases and V by 0 bases; bases with no gene match: 3. CDR3 length equals 14 residues. The DNA of the CDR3 is TGCAGTGCTAGAGATGCACAGGGGGCAGATACGCAGTATTTT. Translation: CSARDAQGADTQYF.

The sample holds a few counts of this clonotype. The chain employs TRBV15 and TRBJ2-2; no definite D call. The CDR3 runs to 13 residues. CDR1 and CDR2 from the germline V gene are LNHNV and YYDKDF (reference sequence). The V end was cut by 3 bases, the J end by 4 bases, with 6 bases between. In DNA, the CDR3 is TGTGCCACCAGCAGCCGACCCACCGGGGAGCTGTTTTTT. Its translation: CATSSRPTGELFF.